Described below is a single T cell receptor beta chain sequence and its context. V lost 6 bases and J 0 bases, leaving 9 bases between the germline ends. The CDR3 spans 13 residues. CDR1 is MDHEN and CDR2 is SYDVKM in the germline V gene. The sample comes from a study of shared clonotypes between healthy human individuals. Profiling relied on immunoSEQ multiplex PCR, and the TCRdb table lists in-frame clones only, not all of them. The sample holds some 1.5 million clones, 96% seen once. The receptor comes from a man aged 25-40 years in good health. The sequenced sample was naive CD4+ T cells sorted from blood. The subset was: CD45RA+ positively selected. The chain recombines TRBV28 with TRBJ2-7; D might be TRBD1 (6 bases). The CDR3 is CASRRQASYEQYF. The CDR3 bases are TGTGCCAGCAGGCGACAGGCCTCCTACGAGCAGTACTTC.